Here is one TCR beta chain with its context. Its antigen target is currently unknown. The sample is drawn from a study of T cells expressing NK-cell markers (dated by TCRdb to the early 2020s). Broadly, across the study: About eight donors provided sorted CD3+CD56+NKG2C+, CD3+CD56+NKG2C- and CD3+CD56-NKG2C+ T-cell subsets, whose TCR beta-chain repertoires were profiled. Among the eight sequenced donors, seven were HCMV-seropositive and one was HCMV-seronegative. The study sequenced eight donors, all healthy volunteers chosen at random: three men and five women. Sequencing of the libraries produced 2 x 150 bp reads on Illumina HiSeq 2000/2500, MiSeq or NextSeq.

Findings and caveats that apply to the study as a whole: It remained unclear whether the expanded NKG2C-expressing T cell clones were specific for HCMV antigens. In several donors, the dominant CD3+CD56+NKG2C+ clonotypes were among the top 10 CD8+ clonotypes and accounted for about 1.0-7.5% of CD8+ T cells. Those dominant clonotypes were again the most abundant among CD3+CD56-NKG2C+ cells in a handful of donors, at roughly 25-65%.

HCMV serostatus was determined by detecting HCMV-specific IgG in serum with a commercial ELISA kit. Ficoll density gradient centrifugation was used to isolate peripheral blood mononuclear cells from blood. Sequencing used an Illumina HiSeq 2000. The TCR beta cDNA libraries were made using 5'RACE template switching, a step that added both a universal primer site and unique molecular identifiers. Priming for cDNA synthesis came from the TCR beta constant segment, and two successive PCR amplification steps followed. Per the source publication's procedure: Reads were demultiplexed and grouped by UMI with MIGEC, and clonotypes were assembled and quantified with MiTCR. Only TCR cDNA sequences supported by at least two reads were kept to exclude erroneous sequences. Downstream repertoire analysis used the tcR package, and clonotypes were matched across fractions by CDR3 nucleotide sequence plus V segment. Antigen specificity was annotated against VDJdb with VDJmatch, allowing one amino acid substitution in CDR3. One entry per CDR3 protein sequence results from the TCRdb reprocessing of the reads, with DNA left out. The authors' filters were not applied to this entry. The sample table holds about 460,000 distinct CDR3 sequences. Jointly, the top ten make up approximately 1.4% of the sample.

The CDR3 spans 15 residues, from the cysteine through the phenylalanine. The entry carries no DNA sequence. CDR1 and CDR2 are read off the germline V gene as SGHAT and FQNNGV. The sequencing sample was made of blood T cells: a sorted CD56 or NKG2C T cell subset, CD4+ or CD8+ T cells, or bulk PBMC T cells (not recorded which). The clonotype was recovered from a woman aged 50 to 60 in good health. Donor details come from another sample of the same person, matched by shared clones. Recombination linked TRBV11-2 to TRBJ2-5; TCRdb designates TRBD2, a call that cannot be tested without DNA. CDR3 reads: CASSLAGRAGETQYF.